This passage covers 10 T cell receptor beta chains from one sample sequenced in a study of blood T cell repertoires in COVID-19. Measured with immunoSEQ multiplex PCR; TCRdb has only the in-frame clones, and not every one. The sample has 84,000 or so clones; 70% to 80% are singletons. The sequenced material came from peripheral blood. The receptor set was obtained from a human donor in a cohort sampled during active COVID-19.

The V and J genes are TRBV14 and TRBJ1-2, with D hard to call. The length of the CDR3 is 12 residues. Germline V CDR1 and CDR2: SGHDN, FVKESK. V was clipped by 3 bases and J by 6 bases, with 8 bases between them. The CDR3 sequence: CASSQSGNGYTF. The DNA of the CDR3 is TGTGCCAGCAGCCAGTCGGGGAATGGCTACACCTTC. The full variable domain, rest sourced from reference TRBV14 and TRBJ1-2, is EAGVTQFPSHSVIEKGQTVTLRCDPISGHDNLYWYRRVMGKEIKFLLHFVKESKQDESGMPNNRFLAERTGGTYSTLKVQPAELEDSGVYFCASSQSGNGYTFGSGTRLTVV.

This chain links TRBV19 with TRBJ2-7; 12 nucleotides align to TRBD1. V gave up 1 base and J gave up 5 bases; unmatched junction bases: 6. This CDR3 is 16 amino acids long. Germline CDR1 LNHDA, CDR2 SQIVND (reference sequence). Here the CDR3 DNA reads TGTGCCAGTAGTATAGGTACCGGGACAGGGGGCCACGAGCAGTACTTC. This codes for CASSIGTGTGGHEQYF.

The rearrangement links TRBV3-1 (or the pseudogene TRBV3-2) to TRBJ1-1; D is unresolved. The CDR3 consists of 13 residues. Germline V gene sequence: CDR1 LGHDT, CDR2 YNNKEL (reference sequence). V was pared by 3 bases and J by 6 bases, with 11 bases between. CDR3 region: CASSHPVAAEAFF. CDR3 bases: TGTGCCAGCAGCCACCCGGTTGCGGCTGAAGCTTTCTTT.

The table lists this clone with a count of one. V is TRBV9 and J is TRBJ2-7; tentatively, D is TRBD1 (6 bases). CDR1 is SGDLS, CDR2 YYNGEE, per germline. This CDR3 region has 14 residues. V gave up 0 bases and J gave up 3 bases, with 10 bases separating them. In nucleotides, the CDR3 is TGTGCCAGCAGCGTAGCTGGGGGCCACTACGAGCAGTACTTC. Protein: CASSVAGGHYEQYF.

This chain joins TRBV5-4 and TRBJ2-2, with 9 bases matching TRBD2. This CDR3 comprises 16 residues. Germline CDR1 SGHNT, CDR2 YYREEE (reference sequence). The V and J ends lost 0 bases and 3 bases, in that order; junction bases with no gene match: 3. This chain's CDR3 is CASSLGSGSYTGELFF. The CDR3 DNA is TGTGCCAGCAGCTTGGGTAGCGGGAGTTACACCGGGGAGCTGTTTTTT.

The genes are TRBV11-2 and TRBJ2-2, with TRBD1 matching over 10 bases. This CDR3 comprises 16 residues. Per germline, CDR1 SGHAT and CDR2 FQNNGV. Trimming cost V 2 bases and J 3 bases; bases outside gene matches: 3. The CDR3 DNA reads TGTGCCAGCAGCTTAACCGGGACAGGGGACACCGGGGAGCTGTTTTTT. Translated: CASSLTGTGDTGELFF.

Details on this clone: A read error is likely here: a far larger clone is one base away. The V gene is TRBV7-9, the J gene TRBJ2-7; 10 bases line up with TRBD1. The CDR3 is 13 amino acids. CDR1 and CDR2 (germline): SEHNR, FQNEAQ (reference sequence). The trim removed 5 bases at V and 3 bases at J, leaving 1 base unmatched. The DNA for the CDR3 is TGTGCCAGCAGCGGACAGGGGGGCTACGAGCAGTACTTC. This sequence encodes CASSGQGGYEQYF.

This clone showed up just once. This chain connects TRBV3-1 (or the pseudogene TRBV3-2) to TRBJ1-1; D is ambiguous. Germline CDR1 is LGHDT and CDR2 is YNNKEL (reference sequence). The CDR3 runs to 14 residues. V lost 1 base to trimming and J lost 0 bases, with 6 bases between them. For the CDR3, the DNA is TGTGCCAGCAGCCAAGGTCCAATGAACACTGAAGCTTTCTTT. This sequence encodes CASSQGPMNTEAFF.

This chain links TRBV7-3 with TRBJ2-1; D uncertain. Per the germline V gene, CDR1 is SGHTA and CDR2 is FQGTGA. The CDR3 is made up of 13 amino acids. Deletions cut 2 bases from V and 3 bases from J, with 5 bases between. The CDR3 DNA is TGTGCCAGCAGCTTAGGAGACTACAATGAGCAGTTCTTC. This sequence encodes CASSLGDYNEQFF. The whole variable domain, filled in from reference TRBV7-3 and TRBJ2-1, reads GAGVSQTPSNKVTEKGKYVELRCDPISGHTALYWYRQSLGQGPEFLIYFQGTGAADDSGLPNDRFFAVRPEGSVSTLKIQRTERGDSAVYLCASSLGDYNEQFFGPGTRLTVL.

The chain employs TRBV14 and TRBJ2-7; D remains ambiguous. CDR3 length: 11 residues. V was trimmed by 6 bases and J by 1 base, leaving 4 bases between them. CDR1 is SGHDN and CDR2 is FVKESK in the germline V gene. The CDR3 here is CASSRSYEQYF. DNA for the CDR3: TGTGCCAGCAGTCGGTCCTACGAGCAGTACTTC.